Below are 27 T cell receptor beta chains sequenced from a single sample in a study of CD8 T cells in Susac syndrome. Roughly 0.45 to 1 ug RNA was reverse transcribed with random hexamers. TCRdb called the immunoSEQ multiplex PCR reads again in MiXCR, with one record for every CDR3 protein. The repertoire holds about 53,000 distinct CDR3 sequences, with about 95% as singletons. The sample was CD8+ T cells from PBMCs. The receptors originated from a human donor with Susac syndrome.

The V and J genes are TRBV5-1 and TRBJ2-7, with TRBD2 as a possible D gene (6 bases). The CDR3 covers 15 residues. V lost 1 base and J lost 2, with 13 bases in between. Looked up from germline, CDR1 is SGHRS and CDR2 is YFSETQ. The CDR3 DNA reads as TGCGCCAGCAGCTTGTCGGGGGAAGCCCCCTACGAGCAGTACTTC. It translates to CASSLSGEAPYEQYF.

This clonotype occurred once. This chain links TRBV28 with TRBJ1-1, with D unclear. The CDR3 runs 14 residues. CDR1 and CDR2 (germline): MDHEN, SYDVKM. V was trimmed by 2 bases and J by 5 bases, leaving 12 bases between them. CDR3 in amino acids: CASSLHLGRTEAFF. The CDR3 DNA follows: TGTGCCAGCAGTTTACACTTGGGCCGGACTGAAGCTTTCTTT.

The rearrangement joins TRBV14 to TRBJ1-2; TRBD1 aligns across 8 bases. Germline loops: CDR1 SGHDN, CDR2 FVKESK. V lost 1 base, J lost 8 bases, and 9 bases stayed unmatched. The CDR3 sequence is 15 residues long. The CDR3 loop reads CASSQAGGGPIGYTF. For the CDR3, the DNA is TGTGCCAGCAGCCAAGCAGGGGGCGGCCCTATAGGCTACACCTTC.

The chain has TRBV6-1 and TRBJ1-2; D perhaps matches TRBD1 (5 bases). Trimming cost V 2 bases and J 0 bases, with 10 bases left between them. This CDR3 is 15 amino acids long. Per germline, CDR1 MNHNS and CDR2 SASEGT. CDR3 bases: TGTGCCAGCAGTGAATATCAGGGCTCTAACTATGGCTACACCTTC. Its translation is CASSEYQGSNYGYTF.

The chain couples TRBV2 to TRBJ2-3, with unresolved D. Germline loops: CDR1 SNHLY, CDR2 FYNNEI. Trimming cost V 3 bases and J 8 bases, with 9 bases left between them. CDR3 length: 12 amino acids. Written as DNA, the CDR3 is TGTGCCAGCAGTGACAGGTCCAGTACGCAGTATTTT. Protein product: CASSDRSSTQYF.

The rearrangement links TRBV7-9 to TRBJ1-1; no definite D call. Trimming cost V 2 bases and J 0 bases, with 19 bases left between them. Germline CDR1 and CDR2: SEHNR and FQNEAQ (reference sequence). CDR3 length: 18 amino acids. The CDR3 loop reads CASSLKGGLGYMNTEAFF. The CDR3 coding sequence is TGTGCCAGCAGCTTAAAAGGAGGCCTCGGGTACATGAACACTGAAGCTTTCTTT.

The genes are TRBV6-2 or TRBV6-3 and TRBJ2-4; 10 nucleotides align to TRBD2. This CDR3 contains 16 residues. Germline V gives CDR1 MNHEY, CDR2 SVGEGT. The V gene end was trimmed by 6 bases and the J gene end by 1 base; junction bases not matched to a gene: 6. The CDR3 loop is CASSLSGGMAKNIQYF. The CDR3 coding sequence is TGTGCCAGCAGCCTTAGCGGGGGGATGGCCAAAAACATTCAGTACTTC.

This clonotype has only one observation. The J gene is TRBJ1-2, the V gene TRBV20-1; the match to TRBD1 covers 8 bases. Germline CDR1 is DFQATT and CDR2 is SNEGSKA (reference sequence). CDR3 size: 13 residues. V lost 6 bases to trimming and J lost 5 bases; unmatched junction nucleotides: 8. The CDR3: CSASGGTGYGYTF. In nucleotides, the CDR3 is TGCAGTGCATCAGGGGGCACAGGGTATGGCTACACCTTC.

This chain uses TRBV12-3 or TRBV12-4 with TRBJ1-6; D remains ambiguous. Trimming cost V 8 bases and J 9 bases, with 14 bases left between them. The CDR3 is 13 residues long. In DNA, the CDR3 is TGTGCCAGCTCGGGTGGGAAGGGTTCACCCCTCCACTTT. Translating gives CASSGGKGSPLHF.

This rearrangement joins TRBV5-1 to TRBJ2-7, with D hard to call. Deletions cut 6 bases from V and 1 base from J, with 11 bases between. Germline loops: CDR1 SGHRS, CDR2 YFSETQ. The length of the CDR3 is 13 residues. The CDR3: CASKLEQSYEQYF. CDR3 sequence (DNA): TGCGCCAGCAAGCTAGAGCAATCCTACGAGCAGTACTTC.

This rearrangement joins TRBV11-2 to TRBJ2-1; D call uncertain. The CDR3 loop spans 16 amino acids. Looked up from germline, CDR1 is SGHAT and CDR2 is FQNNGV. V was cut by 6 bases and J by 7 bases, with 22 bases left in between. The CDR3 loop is CASSPSGSVVPNEQFF. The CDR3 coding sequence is TGTGCCAGCAGTCCATCCGGTTCCGTGGTTCCAAATGAGCAGTTCTTC.

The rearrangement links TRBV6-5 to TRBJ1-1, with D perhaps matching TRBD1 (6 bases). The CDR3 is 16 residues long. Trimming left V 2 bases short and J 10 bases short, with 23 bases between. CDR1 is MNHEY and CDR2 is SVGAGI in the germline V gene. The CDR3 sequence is CASSYKGDGLRVGAFF. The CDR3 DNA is TGTGCCAGCAGTTACAAGGGGGACGGCCTTCGAGTCGGAGCTTTCTTT.

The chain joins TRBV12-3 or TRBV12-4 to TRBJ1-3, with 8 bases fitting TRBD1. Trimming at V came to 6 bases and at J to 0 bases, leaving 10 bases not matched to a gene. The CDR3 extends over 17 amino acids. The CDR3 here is CASRPPRGLNSGNTIYF. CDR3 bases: TGTGCCAGCAGGCCGCCCAGGGGGCTCAACTCTGGAAACACCATATATTTT.

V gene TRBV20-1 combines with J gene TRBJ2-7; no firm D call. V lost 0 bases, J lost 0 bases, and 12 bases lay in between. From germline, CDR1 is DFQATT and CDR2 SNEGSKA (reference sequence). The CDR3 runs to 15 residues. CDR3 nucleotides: TGCAGTGCTAGAGATTATAGATGGAGCTCCTACGAGCAGTACTTC. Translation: CSARDYRWSSYEQYF.

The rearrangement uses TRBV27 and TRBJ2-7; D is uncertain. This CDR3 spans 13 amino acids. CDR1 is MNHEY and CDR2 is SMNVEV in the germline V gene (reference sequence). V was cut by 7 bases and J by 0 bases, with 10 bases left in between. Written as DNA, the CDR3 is TGTGCCAGCATGGACGGAAGCTCCTACGAGCAGTACTTC. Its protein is CASMDGSSYEQYF.

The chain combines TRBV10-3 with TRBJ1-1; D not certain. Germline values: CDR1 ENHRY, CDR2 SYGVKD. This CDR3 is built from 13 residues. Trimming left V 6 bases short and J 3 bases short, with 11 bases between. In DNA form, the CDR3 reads TGTGCCATCAGAGTAGTGGAGGACACTGAAGCTTTCTTT. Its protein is CAIRVVEDTEAFF.

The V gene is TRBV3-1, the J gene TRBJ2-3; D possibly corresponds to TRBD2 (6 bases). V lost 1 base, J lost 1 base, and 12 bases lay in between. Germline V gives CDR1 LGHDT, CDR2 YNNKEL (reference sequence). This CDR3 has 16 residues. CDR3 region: CASSQGGLSGTDTQYF. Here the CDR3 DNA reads TGTGCCAGCAGCCAAGGGGGACTCTCGGGCACAGATACGCAGTATTTT.

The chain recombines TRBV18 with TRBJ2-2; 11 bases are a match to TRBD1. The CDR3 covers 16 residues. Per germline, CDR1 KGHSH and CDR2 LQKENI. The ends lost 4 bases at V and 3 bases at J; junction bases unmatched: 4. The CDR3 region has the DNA TGTGCCAGCTCACACCGGACAGGGGGCTACACCGGGGAGCTGTTTTTT. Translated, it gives CASSHRTGGYTGELFF.

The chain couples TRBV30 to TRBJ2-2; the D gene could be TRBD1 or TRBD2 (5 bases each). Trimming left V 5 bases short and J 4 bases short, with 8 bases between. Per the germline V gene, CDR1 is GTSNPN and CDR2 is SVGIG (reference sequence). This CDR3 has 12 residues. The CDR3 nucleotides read TGTGCCTGGGTGGGACCCACCGGGGAGCTGTTTTTT. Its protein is CAWVGPTGELFF. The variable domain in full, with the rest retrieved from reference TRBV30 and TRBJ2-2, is SQTIHQWPATLVQPVGSPLSLECTVEGTSNPNLYWYRQAAGRGLQLLFYSVGIGQISSEVPQNLSASRPQDRQFILSSKKLLLSDSGFYLCAWVGPTGELFFGEGSRLTVL.

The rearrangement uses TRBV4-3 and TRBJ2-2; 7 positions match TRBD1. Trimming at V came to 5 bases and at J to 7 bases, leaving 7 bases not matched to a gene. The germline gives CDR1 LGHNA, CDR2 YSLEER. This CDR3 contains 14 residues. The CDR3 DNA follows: TGCGCCAGCAGCGAGGGGGCTGAAAACGGGGAGCTGTTTTTT. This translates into CASSEGAENGELFF.

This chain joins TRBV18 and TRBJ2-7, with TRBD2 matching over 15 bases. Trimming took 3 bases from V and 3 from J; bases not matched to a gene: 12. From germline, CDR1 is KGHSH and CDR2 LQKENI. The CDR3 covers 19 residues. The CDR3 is CASSPGTSGGRSLGYEQYF. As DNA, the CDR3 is TGTGCCAGCTCACCTGGGACTAGCGGGGGGAGAAGTCTGGGCTACGAGCAGTACTTC.

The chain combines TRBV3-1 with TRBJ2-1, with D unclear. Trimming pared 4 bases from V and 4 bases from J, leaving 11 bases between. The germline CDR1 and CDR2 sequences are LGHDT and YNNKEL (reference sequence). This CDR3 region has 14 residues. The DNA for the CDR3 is TGTGCCAGCAGCCCCGGGTTGGGATACAATGAGCAGTTCTTC. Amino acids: CASSPGLGYNEQFF.

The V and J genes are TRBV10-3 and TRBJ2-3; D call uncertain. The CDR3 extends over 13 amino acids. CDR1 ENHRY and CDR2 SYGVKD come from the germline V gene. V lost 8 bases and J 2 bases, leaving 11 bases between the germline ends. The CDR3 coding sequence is TGTGCCATCCGCTCGGGTTCCACAGATACGCAGTATTTT. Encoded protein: CAIRSGSTDTQYF.

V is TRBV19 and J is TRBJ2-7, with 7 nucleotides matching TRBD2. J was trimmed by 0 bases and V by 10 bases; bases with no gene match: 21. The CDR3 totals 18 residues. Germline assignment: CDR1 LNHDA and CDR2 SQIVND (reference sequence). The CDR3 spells CATNSLVPGTTNSYEQYF. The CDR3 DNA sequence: TGTGCCACCAACTCATTAGTGCCCGGGACTACCAACTCCTACGAGCAGTACTTC.

CDR3 protein: CASSPHQGGYEQYF. Here the CDR3 DNA reads TGTGCCAGCAGTCCTCATCAGGGTGGCTACGAGCAGTACTTC. This sequence joins TRBV7-9 and TRBJ2-7, with a tentative D call TRBD1 (5 bases). Germline V CDR1 and CDR2: SEHNR, FQNEAQ (reference sequence). The CDR3 contains 14 residues. V shed 6 bases and J shed 3 bases, with 15 bases lying between them.

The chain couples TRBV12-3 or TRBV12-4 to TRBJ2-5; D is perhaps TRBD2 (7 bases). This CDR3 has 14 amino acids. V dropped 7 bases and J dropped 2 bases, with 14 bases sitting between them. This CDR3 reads CASTQGRGQETQYF. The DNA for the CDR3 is TGTGCCAGCACCCAAGGGAGGGGGCAAGAGACCCAGTACTTC.

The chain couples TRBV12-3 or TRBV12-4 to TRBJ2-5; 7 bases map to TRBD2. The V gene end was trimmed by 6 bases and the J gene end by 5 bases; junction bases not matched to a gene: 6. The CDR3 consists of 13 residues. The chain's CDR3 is CASSGGLTETQYF. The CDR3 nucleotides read TGTGCCAGCAGCGGGGGACTAACGGAGACCCAGTACTTC.